These 25 T cell receptor beta chains were sequenced from one sample in a study of cytomegalovirus exposure and HLA in healthy donors. Both 60 Vbeta primers and 13 Jbeta primers went into the PCR. Using immunoSEQ multiplex PCR, the repertoire was profiled, and TCRdb retains in-frame clones only, with some absent. The table has approximately 160,000 clones, 80% seen once. Source material: PBMCs. The receptor source for this set is a human donor in good health.

This chain connects TRBV11-2 to TRBJ2-1, with D tentatively TRBD2 (5 bases). The germline CDR1 and CDR2 sequences are SGHAT and FQNNGV. The CDR3 runs to 12 residues. V gave up 3 bases and J gave up 6 bases, with 6 bases separating them. In nucleotides, the CDR3 is TGTGCCAGCAGCTTGACTACCAATGAGCAGTTCTTC. Protein: CASSLTTNEQFF.

Of note for this clone: This sample includes further DNA sequences coding for the same CDR3. The rearrangement joins TRBV13 to TRBJ1-2; D not resolved. CDR3 length equals 13 residues. The germline CDR1 and CDR2 sequences are PRHDT and FYEKMQ (reference sequence). Trimming left V 6 bases short and J 2 bases short, with 10 bases between. The DNA for the CDR3 is TGTGCCAGCAGTTCGAGAGAAAACTATGGCTACACCTTC. It is translated as CASSSRENYGYTF. The full variable domain, rest sourced from reference TRBV13 and TRBJ1-2, is AAGVIQSPRHLIKEKRETATLKCYPIPRHDTVYWYQQGPGQDPQFLISFYEKMQSDKGSIPDRFSAQQFSDYHSELNMSSLELGDSALYFCASSSRENYGYTFGSGTRLTVV.

The chain combines TRBV29-1 with TRBJ2-5; 8 nucleotides line up with TRBD1. The CDR3 has 11 amino acids. V was clipped by 6 bases and J by 8 bases; unmatched bases: 5. Germline values: CDR1 SQVTM, CDR2 ANQGSEA. CDR3 nucleotide sequence: TGCAGCGTGGACAGGGTCGGTACCCAGTACTTC. Residues: CSVDRVGTQYF.

V gene TRBV27 combines with J gene TRBJ1-4, with a possible D match to TRBD1 (5 bases). Germline V gene data show CDR1 as MNHEY and CDR2 as SMNVEV (reference sequence). The germline V and J ends were trimmed by 4 bases and 7 bases, with 13 bases remaining between them. The CDR3 contains 14 residues. The CDR3 region is CASSSGWGGEKLFF. CDR3 DNA: TGTGCCAGCAGTTCAGGGTGGGGTGGTGAAAAACTGTTTTTT.

DNA for the CDR3: TGTGCCAGCAGCTCAAGGGGGACTAGCGGGGTAGATACGCAGTATTTT. Translation: CASSSRGTSGVDTQYF. The chain recombines TRBV9 with TRBJ2-3, with 13 bases matching TRBD2. The CDR3 has 16 amino acids. The junction had 7 bases not matched to a gene; V was cut back by 4 bases and J by 5 bases. Germline lookup yields CDR1 SGDLS and CDR2 YYNGEE.

J is TRBJ1-4 and V is TRBV7-9; 10 nucleotides line up with TRBD1. In germline, CDR1 is SEHNR, CDR2 FQNEAQ (reference sequence). The CDR3 totals 15 residues. Trimming at V came to 4 bases and at J to 8 bases, leaving 7 bases not matched to a gene. CDR3 residues: CASSSPGTGDEKLFF. Written as DNA, the CDR3 is TGTGCCAGCAGCTCCCCCGGGACAGGGGACGAAAAACTGTTTTTT.

The J gene is TRBJ1-1, the V gene TRBV11-3; TRBD1 agrees at 8 bases. V was clipped by 2 bases and J by 11 bases; unmatched bases: 7. Looked up from germline, CDR1 is SGHNT and CDR2 is YENEEA. This CDR3 spans 13 amino acids. The CDR3: CASSLFGQGEAFF. The CDR3 DNA reads as TGTGCCAGCAGCTTATTCGGACAGGGAGAGGCTTTCTTT. The variable domain in full, with the rest retrieved from reference TRBV11-3 and TRBJ1-1, is EAGVVQSPRYKIIEKKQPVAFWCNPISGHNTLYWYLQNLGQGPELLIRYENEEAVDDSQLPKDRFSAERLKGVDSTLKIQPAELGDSAVYLCASSLFGQGEAFFGQGTRLTVV.

The V call is TRBV19, the J call TRBJ2-1; TRBD1 matches at 8 bases. From germline, CDR1 is LNHDA and CDR2 SQIVND (reference sequence). V was clipped by 2 bases and J by 6 bases; unmatched bases: 6. The CDR3 covers 15 residues. CDR3 sequence (DNA): TGTGCCAGTAGTATACAGGGGGCGGAAGGCAATGAGCAGTTCTTC. Translated: CASSIQGAEGNEQFF.

The genes are TRBV21-1 and TRBJ1-3. TRBV21-1 is termed a pseudogene. The CDR3 sequence is 17 residues long. Written as DNA, the CDR3 is TGTGCCAGCAGCAAAAGGAGGGGCCATGTCTCTGGAAACACCATATATTTT. Translating gives CASSKRRGHVSGNTIYF.

The genes are TRBV7-6 and TRBJ1-1; D call uncertain. Germline lookup yields CDR1 SGHVS and CDR2 FNYEAQ. This CDR3 is built from 16 residues. Trimming took 1 base from V and 0 from J, leaving 12 bases between them. The DNA of the CDR3 is TGTGCCAGCAGCTTAGAGCAGCCAGGCTTGAACACTGAAGCTTTCTTT. This sequence encodes CASSLEQPGLNTEAFF.

The chain joins TRBV19 to TRBJ2-5; no clear D gene. Germline V gene lookup returns CDR1 LNHDA and CDR2 SQIVND (reference sequence). V was pared by 7 bases and J by 7 bases, with 7 bases between. The length of the CDR3 is 10 residues. CDR3 sequence reads: CASIRGTQYF. The CDR3 DNA reads TGTGCCAGTATTCGCGGGACCCAGTACTTC.

The chain is built from TRBV6-5 and TRBJ2-3; D not certain. The germline CDR1 and CDR2 sequences are MNHEY and SVGAGI. With 2 bases removed from V and 4 bases from J, the gap between germline ends came to 10 bases. This CDR3 comprises 14 residues. CDR3 DNA sequence: TGTGCCAGCAGTTACCTTCTCTCGGCAGATACGCAGTATTTT. Protein: CASSYLLSADTQYF.

This clone was seen a single time. CDR3: CASSKGQGGNTIYF. DNA of the CDR3: TGTGCCAGCAGCAAGGGACAGGGTGGAAACACCATATATTTT. The gene calls are TRBV7-6 and TRBJ1-3; 9 bases map to TRBD1. V was clipped by 5 bases and J by 3 bases; unmatched bases: 2. Germline V lookup: CDR1 SGHVS, CDR2 FNYEAQ. The CDR3 is made up of 14 amino acids.

This clone was detected only a few times. The chain joins TRBV13 to TRBJ2-2, with 12 nucleotides matching TRBD2. V gave up 1 base and J gave up 0 bases; unmatched junction bases: 3. The CDR3 is made up of 18 amino acids. Looked up from germline, CDR1 is PRHDT and CDR2 is FYEKMQ (reference sequence). The CDR3 region is CASSLVPSGGANTGELFF. The CDR3 region has the DNA TGTGCCAGCAGCTTAGTCCCTAGCGGGGGGGCGAACACCGGGGAGCTGTTTTTT. Drawing the rest from reference TRBV13 and TRBJ2-2, the complete variable domain is AAGVIQSPRHLIKEKRETATLKCYPIPRHDTVYWYQQGPGQDPQFLISFYEKMQSDKGSIPDRFSAQQFSDYHSELNMSSLELGDSALYFCASSLVPSGGANTGELFFGEGSRLTVL.

The V gene is TRBV4-1, the J gene TRBJ1-1; D is undetermined. V was clipped by 4 bases and J by 1 base, with 10 bases between them. There are 14 residues in the CDR3. Per germline, CDR1 MGHRA and CDR2 YSYEKL. CDR3 in amino acids: CASSRLPGNTEAFF. DNA for the CDR3: TGCGCCAGCAGCCGCCTCCCAGGGAACACTGAAGCTTTCTTT.

This chain connects TRBV19 to TRBJ1-2, with 10 bases that match TRBD1. Trimming at V came to 7 bases and at J to 4 bases, leaving 6 bases not matched to a gene. Per the germline V gene, CDR1 is LNHDA and CDR2 is SQIVND (reference sequence). This CDR3 has 14 amino acids. The CDR3 spells CASTRDRGVYGYTF. CDR3 coding DNA: TGTGCCAGTACCCGGGACAGGGGAGTCTATGGCTACACCTTC.

This chain uses TRBV6-5 with TRBJ2-2; 7 bases align to TRBD1. This CDR3 is built from 15 residues. The germline V gene encodes CDR1 MNHEY and CDR2 SVGAGI. V trimming: 7 bases; J trimming: 4 bases; junction bases outside the gene matches: 9. The CDR3 DNA follows: TGTGCCAGCATAGTAGGGGGCCCGGGCACCGGGGAGCTGTTTTTT. Translation: CASIVGGPGTGELFF.

The gene calls are TRBV2 and TRBJ2-1; 9 bases align to TRBD2. Germline V gene lookup returns CDR1 SNHLY and CDR2 FYNNEI. The CDR3 contains 15 residues. With V trimmed by 5 bases and J by 2 bases, 4 bases remained unmatched. The CDR3 region is CASSLSGGPYNEQFF. In DNA, the CDR3 is TGTGCCAGCAGTCTCAGCGGGGGGCCCTACAATGAGCAGTTCTTC. The variable domain in full, with the rest retrieved from reference TRBV2 and TRBJ2-1, is EPEVTQTPSHQVTQMGQEVILRCVPISNHLYFYWYRQILGQKVEFLVSFYNNEISEKSEIFDDQFSVERPDGSNFTLKIRSTKLEDSAMYFCASSLSGGPYNEQFFGPGTRLTVL.

The chain couples TRBV6-6 to TRBJ2-7, with unresolved D. Trimming took 2 bases from V and 1 from J, leaving 9 bases between them. The CDR3 extends over 14 amino acids. CDR1 and CDR2 from the germline V gene are MNHNY and SVGAGI (reference sequence). The DNA for the CDR3 is TGTGCCAGCAGTTACAGTACAGCTTCCTACGAGCAGTACTTC. Protein sequence: CASSYSTASYEQYF.

V gene TRBV10-1 combines with J gene TRBJ2-3; 8 bases agree with TRBD1. This CDR3 is 18 amino acids long. V lost 3 bases to trimming and J lost 5 bases; unmatched junction nucleotides: 16. Germline CDR1 reads WNHNN; CDR2 reads SYGVQD (reference sequence). The CDR3 spells CASSEKLTGAFSGDTQYF. The CDR3, as DNA: TGCGCCAGCAGTGAAAAACTGACAGGGGCGTTTTCCGGAGATACGCAGTATTTT.

V is TRBV19 and J is TRBJ2-7; 8 nucleotides agree with TRBD1. This CDR3 is built from 12 residues. Trimming cost V 5 bases and J 9 bases; bases outside gene matches: 6. The germline CDR1 and CDR2 sequences are LNHDA and SQIVND (reference sequence). CDR3 sequence (DNA): TGTGCCAGTAGTCCAGACAGGGGCGTGCAGTACTTC. It encodes CASSPDRGVQYF. The whole variable domain, filled in from reference TRBV19 and TRBJ2-7, reads DGGITQSPKYLFRKEGQNVTLSCEQNLNHDAMYWYRQDPGQGLRLIYYSQIVNDFQKGDIAEGYSVSREKKESFPLTVTSAQKNPTAFYLCASSPDRGVQYFGPGTRLTVT.

This rearrangement joins TRBV5-1 to TRBJ1-1; D is uncertain. Per the germline V gene, CDR1 is SGHRS and CDR2 is YFSETQ. The CDR3 covers 16 residues. V gave up 4 bases and J gave up 2 bases, with 18 bases separating them. CDR3 residues: CASSPGREGHNTEAFF. The CDR3 DNA follows: TGCGCCAGCAGCCCCGGACGGGAGGGTCATAACACTGAAGCTTTCTTT. Using reference TRBV5-1 and TRBJ1-1 for the parts outside the CDR3, the full variable domain is KAGVTQTPRYLIKTRGQQVTLSCSPISGHRSVSWYQQTPGQGLQFLFEYFSETQRNKGNFPGRFSGRQFSNSRSEMNVSTLELGDSALYLCASSPGREGHNTEAFFGQGTRLTVV.

The J gene is TRBJ1-1, the V gene TRBV11-2; D not certain. The germline V gene encodes CDR1 SGHAT and CDR2 FQNNGV. The CDR3 extends over 14 amino acids. Trimming stripped 5 bases from V and 6 bases from J, with 16 bases between. CDR3 nucleotides: TGTGCCAGCAGCCCTTATCGGGGAGGCGCTGAAGCTTTCTTT. This gives the protein CASSPYRGGAEAFF. Together with reference TRBV11-2 and TRBJ1-1, the CDR3 gives the full variable domain: EAGVAQSPRYKIIEKRQSVAFWCNPISGHATLYWYQQILGQGPKLLIQFQNNGVVDDSQLPKDRFSAERLKGVDSTLKIQPAKLEDSAVYLCASSPYRGGAEAFFGQGTRLTVV.

The gene calls are TRBV4-3 and TRBJ1-2; D is ambiguous. V was cut by 0 bases and J by 3 bases, with 11 bases left in between. This CDR3 is 15 amino acids long. From germline, CDR1 is LGHNA and CDR2 YSLEER. The DNA for the CDR3 is TGCGCCAGCAGCCAAGACACGTCGGGTTACTATGGCTACACCTTC. Translated, it gives CASSQDTSGYYGYTF.

The chain joins TRBV16 to TRBJ1-3; no reliable D call. Trimming cost V 2 bases and J 3 bases, with 14 bases left between them. Germline V gives CDR1 KGHSY, CDR2 FQNENV. The CDR3 covers 16 residues. The CDR3 region is CASSQTRRDGGNTIYF. The CDR3 nucleotides are TGTGCCAGCAGCCAAACCCGAAGAGATGGTGGAAACACCATATATTTT.